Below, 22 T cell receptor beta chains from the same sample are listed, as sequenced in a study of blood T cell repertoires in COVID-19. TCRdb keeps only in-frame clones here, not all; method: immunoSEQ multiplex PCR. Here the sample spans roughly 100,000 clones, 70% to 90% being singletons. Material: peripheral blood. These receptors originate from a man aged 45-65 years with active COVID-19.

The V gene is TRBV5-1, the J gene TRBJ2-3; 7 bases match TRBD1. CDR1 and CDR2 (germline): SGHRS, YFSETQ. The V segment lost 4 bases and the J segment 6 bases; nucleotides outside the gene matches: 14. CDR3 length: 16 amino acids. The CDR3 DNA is TGCGCCAGCAGCACCCGGACAGGAGGTGATGGTGATACGCAGTATTTT. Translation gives CASSTRTGGDGDTQYF.

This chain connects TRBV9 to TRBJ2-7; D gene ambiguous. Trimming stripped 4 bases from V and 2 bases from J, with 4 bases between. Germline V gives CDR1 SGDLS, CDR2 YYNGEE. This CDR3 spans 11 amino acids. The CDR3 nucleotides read TGTGCCAGCAGCACACCCTACGAGCAGTACTTC. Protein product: CASSTPYEQYF.

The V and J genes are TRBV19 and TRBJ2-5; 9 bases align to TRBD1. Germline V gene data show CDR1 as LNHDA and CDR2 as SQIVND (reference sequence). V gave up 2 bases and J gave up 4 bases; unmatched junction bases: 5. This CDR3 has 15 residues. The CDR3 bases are TGTGCCAGTAGTATATTACAGGGGGCCCGAGAGACCCAGTACTTC. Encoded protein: CASSILQGARETQYF.

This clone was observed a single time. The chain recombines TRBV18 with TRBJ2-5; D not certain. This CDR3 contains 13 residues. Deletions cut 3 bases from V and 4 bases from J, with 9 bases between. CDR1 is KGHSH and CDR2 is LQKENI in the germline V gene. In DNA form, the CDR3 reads TGTGCCAGCTCACCGTCGTCTTCAGAGACCCAGTACTTC. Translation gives CASSPSSSETQYF.

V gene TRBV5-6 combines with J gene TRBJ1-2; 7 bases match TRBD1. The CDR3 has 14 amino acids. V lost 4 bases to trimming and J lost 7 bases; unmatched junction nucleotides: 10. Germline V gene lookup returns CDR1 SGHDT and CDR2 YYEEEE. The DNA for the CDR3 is TGTGCCAGCAGCCCATCGACAGGGTCGGGTGGCTACACCTTC. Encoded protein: CASSPSTGSGGYTF. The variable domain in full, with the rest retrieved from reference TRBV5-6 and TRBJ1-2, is DAGVTQSPTHLIKTRGQQVTLRCSPKSGHDTVSWYQQALGQGPQFIFQYYEEEERQRGNFPDRFSGHQFPNYSSELNVNALLLGDSALYLCASSPSTGSGGYTFGSGTRLTVV.

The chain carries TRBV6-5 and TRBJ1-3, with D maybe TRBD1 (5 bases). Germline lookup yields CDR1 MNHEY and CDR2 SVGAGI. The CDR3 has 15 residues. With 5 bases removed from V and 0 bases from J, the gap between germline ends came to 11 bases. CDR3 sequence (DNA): TGTGCCAGCAGTCTTGGGGGGGTCTCTGGAAACACCATATATTTT. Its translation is CASSLGGVSGNTIYF.

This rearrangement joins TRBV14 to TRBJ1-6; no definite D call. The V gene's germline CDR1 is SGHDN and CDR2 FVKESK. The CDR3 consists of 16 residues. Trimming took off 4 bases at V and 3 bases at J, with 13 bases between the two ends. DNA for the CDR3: TGTGCCAGCAGCCCCCTTCCCGGCGGCTATAATTCACCCCTCCACTTT. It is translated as CASSPLPGGYNSPLHF. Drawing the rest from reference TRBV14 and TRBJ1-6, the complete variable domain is EAGVTQFPSHSVIEKGQTVTLRCDPISGHDNLYWYRRVMGKEIKFLLHFVKESKQDESGMPNNRFLAERTGGTYSTLKVQPAELEDSGVYFCASSPLPGGYNSPLHFGNGTRLTVT.

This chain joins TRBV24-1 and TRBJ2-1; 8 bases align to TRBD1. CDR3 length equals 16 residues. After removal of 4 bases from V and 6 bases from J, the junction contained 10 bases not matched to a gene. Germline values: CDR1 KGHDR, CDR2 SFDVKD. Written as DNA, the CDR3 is TGTGCCACCAGTGAAGCAGGGGGCGCAAGGGCCAATGAGCAGTTCTTC. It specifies CATSEAGGARANEQFF.

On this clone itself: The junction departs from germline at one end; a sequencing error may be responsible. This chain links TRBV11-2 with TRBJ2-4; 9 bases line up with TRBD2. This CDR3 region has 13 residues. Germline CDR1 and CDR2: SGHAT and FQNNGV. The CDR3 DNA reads TGTGCCAGCAGCCCACTGGGACTAGCCCGGGGCTTCTTC. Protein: CASSPLGLARGFF.

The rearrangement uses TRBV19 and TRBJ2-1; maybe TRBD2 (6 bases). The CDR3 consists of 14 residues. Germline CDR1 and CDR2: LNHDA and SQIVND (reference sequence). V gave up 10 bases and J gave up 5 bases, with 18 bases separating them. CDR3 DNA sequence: TGTGCCACCGAGGACCCGGGACTTAACAATGAGCAGTTCTTC. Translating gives CATEDPGLNNEQFF.

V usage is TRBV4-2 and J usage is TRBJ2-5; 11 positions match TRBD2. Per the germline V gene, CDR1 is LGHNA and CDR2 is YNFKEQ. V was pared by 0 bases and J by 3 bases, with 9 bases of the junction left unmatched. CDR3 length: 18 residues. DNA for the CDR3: TGTGCCAGCAGCCAAGATCTGCCAGGGACTAGCGGAAAAGAGACCCAGTACTTC. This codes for CASSQDLPGTSGKETQYF.

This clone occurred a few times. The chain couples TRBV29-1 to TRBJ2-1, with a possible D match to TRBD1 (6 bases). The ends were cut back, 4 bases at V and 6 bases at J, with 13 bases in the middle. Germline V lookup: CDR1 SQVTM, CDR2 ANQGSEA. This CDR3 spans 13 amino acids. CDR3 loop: CSVAGVRPNEQFF. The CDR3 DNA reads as TGCAGCGTTGCAGGGGTCCGCCCCAATGAGCAGTTCTTC.

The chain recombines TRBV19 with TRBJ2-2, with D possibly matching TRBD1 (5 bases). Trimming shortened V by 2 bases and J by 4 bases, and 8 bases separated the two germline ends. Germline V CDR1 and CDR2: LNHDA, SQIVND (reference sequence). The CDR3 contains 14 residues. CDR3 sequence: CASSIRQSTGELFF. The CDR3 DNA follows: TGTGCCAGTAGTATACGACAGAGCACCGGGGAGCTGTTTTTT. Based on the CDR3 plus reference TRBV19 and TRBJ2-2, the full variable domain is DGGITQSPKYLFRKEGQNVTLSCEQNLNHDAMYWYRQDPGQGLRLIYYSQIVNDFQKGDIAEGYSVSREKKESFPLTVTSAQKNPTAFYLCASSIRQSTGELFFGEGSRLTVL.

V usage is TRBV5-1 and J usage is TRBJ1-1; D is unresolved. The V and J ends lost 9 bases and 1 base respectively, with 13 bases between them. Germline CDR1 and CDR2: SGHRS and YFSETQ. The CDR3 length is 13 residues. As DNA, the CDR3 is TGCGCCACCCGGGCGGGAGAGAACACTGAAGCTTTCTTT. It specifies CATRAGENTEAFF.

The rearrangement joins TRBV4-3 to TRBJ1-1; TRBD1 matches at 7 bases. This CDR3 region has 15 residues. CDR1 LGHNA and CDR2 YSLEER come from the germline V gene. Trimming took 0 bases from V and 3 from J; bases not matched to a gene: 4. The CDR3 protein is CASSQEARGDTEAFF. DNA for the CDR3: TGCGCCAGCAGCCAAGAGGCCAGGGGGGACACTGAAGCTTTCTTT.

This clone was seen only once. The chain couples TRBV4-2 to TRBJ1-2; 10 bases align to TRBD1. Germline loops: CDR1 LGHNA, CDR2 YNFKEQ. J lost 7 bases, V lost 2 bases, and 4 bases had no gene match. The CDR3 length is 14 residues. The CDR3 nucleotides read TGTGCCAGCAGCCAAAGTGGACAGGGGGGTGGCTACACCTTC. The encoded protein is CASSQSGQGGGYTF.

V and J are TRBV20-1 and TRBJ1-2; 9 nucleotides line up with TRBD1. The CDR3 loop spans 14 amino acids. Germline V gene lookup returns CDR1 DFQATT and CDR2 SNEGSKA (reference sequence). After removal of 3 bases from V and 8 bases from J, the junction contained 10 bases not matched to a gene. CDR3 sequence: CSASGTGTGRGYTF. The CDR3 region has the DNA TGCAGTGCTAGTGGGACCGGGACAGGGAGGGGCTACACCTTC.

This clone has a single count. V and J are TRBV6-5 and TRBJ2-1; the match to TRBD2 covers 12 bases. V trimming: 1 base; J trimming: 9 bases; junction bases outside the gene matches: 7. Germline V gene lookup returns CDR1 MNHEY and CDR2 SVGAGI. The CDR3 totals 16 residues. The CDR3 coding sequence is TGTGCCAGCAGTTACTGGGCTAGCGGGGGGGCAGGTGAGCAGTTCTTC. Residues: CASSYWASGGAGEQFF.

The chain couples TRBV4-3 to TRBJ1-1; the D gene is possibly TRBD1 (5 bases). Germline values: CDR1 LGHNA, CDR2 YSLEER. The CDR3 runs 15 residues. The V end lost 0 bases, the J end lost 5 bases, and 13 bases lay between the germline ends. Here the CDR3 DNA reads TGCGCCAGCAGCCAAGAAATGCAGGGTATAACTGAAGCTTTCTTT. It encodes CASSQEMQGITEAFF.

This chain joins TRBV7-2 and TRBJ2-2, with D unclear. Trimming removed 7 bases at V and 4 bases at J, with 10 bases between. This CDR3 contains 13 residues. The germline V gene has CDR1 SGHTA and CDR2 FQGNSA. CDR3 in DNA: TGTGCCAGCACCATTGAGGTCACCGGGGAGCTGTTTTTT. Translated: CASTIEVTGELFF.

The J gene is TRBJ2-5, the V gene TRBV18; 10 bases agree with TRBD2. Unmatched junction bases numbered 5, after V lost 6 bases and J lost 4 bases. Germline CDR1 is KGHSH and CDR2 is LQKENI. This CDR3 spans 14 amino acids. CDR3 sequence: CASSLGTSVETQYF. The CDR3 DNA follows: TGTGCCAGCTCCCTCGGGACTAGCGTAGAGACCCAGTACTTC.

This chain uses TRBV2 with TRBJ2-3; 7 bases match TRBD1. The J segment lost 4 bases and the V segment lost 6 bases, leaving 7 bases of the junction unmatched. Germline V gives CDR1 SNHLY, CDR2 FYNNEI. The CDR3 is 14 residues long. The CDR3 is CASSLQGSADTQYF. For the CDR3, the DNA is TGTGCCAGCAGCCTACAGGGGTCCGCAGATACGCAGTATTTT.